The 28 T cell receptor beta chains listed next were all sequenced from one sample in a study of OX40 agonist ivuxolimab in advanced cancers. The method behind the library was the immunoSEQ multiplex PCR assay. TCRdb limited this immuneACCESS table to in-frame rearrangements with V and J called. A share of clones is missing; checked studies link under half to unresolved V genes, and the rest is unexplained. Counted in this sample were approximately 14,000 clones; around 64% of them appeared once. The ten largest clones take up under 8.5% of the sample. Sequencing used CD4+ or CD8+ T cells sorted from blood, obtained in a trial of the OX40 agonist ivuxolimab. These receptors originate from an adult with an advanced solid tumor such as melanoma, head and neck, liver or kidney cancer.

The J gene is TRBJ1-1, the V gene TRBV7-3; D is perhaps TRBD1 (5 bases). The V end was cut by 2 bases, the J end by 6 bases, with 10 bases between. CDR3 length: 13 residues. CDR1 is SGHTA and CDR2 is FQGTGA in the germline V gene. The DNA for the CDR3 is TGTGCCAGCAGCTTAGGGGCGGGGGCTGAAGCTTTCTTT. Its translation: CASSLGAGAEAFF. Full variable domain (missing parts from reference TRBV7-3 and TRBJ1-1): GAGVSQTPSNKVTEKGKYVELRCDPISGHTALYWYRQSLGQGPEFLIYFQGTGAADDSGLPNDRFFAVRPEGSVSTLKIQRTERGDSAVYLCASSLGAGAEAFFGQGTRLTVV.

This clone is judged medium-sized. The CDR3 region is CASSLSVSYRQNSNQPQHF. The CDR3 coding sequence is TGTGCCAGCAGCTTATCGGTCTCCTACCGCCAGAATAGCAATCAGCCCCAGCATTTT. This rearrangement joins TRBV7-2 to TRBJ1-5; D uncertain. The CDR3 loop spans 19 amino acids. CDR1 SGHTA and CDR2 FQGNSA come from the germline V gene. Trimming removed 2 bases at V and 0 bases at J, with 20 bases between.

In this sample, this clone turned up a few times. The J gene is TRBJ2-1, the V gene TRBV27; no definite D call. The V end lost 1 base, the J end lost 7 bases, and 8 bases lay between the germline ends. The CDR3 length is 13 residues. Germline CDR1 reads MNHEY; CDR2 reads SMNVEV (reference sequence). DNA for the CDR3: TGTGCCAGCAGTTTATGGGTGGGTAATGAGCAGTTCTTC. It codes for CASSLWVGNEQFF.

Written as DNA, the CDR3 is TGCAGCGTTGACGGGGGAGGGCGGGGGTACGAGCAGTACTTC. It encodes CSVDGGGRGYEQYF. The chain is built from TRBV29-1 and TRBJ2-5, with TRBD2 matching over 7 bases. The J call could be wrong; TRBJ2-7 is a better fit for the DNA end. From germline, CDR1 is SQVTM and CDR2 ANQGSEA. The CDR3 runs 14 residues.

The gene calls are TRBV11-2 and TRBJ2-1; D is undetermined. The germline CDR1 and CDR2 sequences are SGHAT and FQNNGV. Deletions cut 5 bases from V and 5 bases from J, with 16 bases between. This CDR3 comprises 15 residues. The CDR3: CASSANARLDNEQFF. Written as DNA, the CDR3 is TGTGCCAGCAGCGCCAACGCCCGCCTTGACAATGAGCAGTTCTTC. Supplemented by reference TRBV11-2 and TRBJ2-1, the full variable domain reads EAGVAQSPRYKIIEKRQSVAFWCNPISGHATLYWYQQILGQGPKLLIQFQNNGVVDDSQLPKDRFSAERLKGVDSTLKIQPAKLEDSAVYLCASSANARLDNEQFFGPGTRLTVL.

This chain connects TRBV4-1 to TRBJ1-1; possibly TRBD1 for D (5 bases). CDR1 MGHRA and CDR2 YSYEKL come from the germline V gene. The CDR3 runs to 14 residues. With 0 bases removed from V and 5 bases from J, the gap between germline ends came to 10 bases. In DNA, the CDR3 is TGCGCCAGCAGCCAAGATCGGGGGGGAACTGAAGCTTTCTTT. Its protein product is CASSQDRGGTEAFF.

The V gene is TRBV9, the J gene TRBJ2-2; D might be TRBD2 (6 bases). Between the trimmed V and J ends, which lost 1 base and 6 bases, there was a span of 13 bases. The CDR3 runs 15 residues. Germline V lookup: CDR1 SGDLS, CDR2 YYNGEE. The CDR3 here is CASSVSIGGAGELFF. In DNA, the CDR3 is TGTGCCAGCAGCGTATCAATAGGAGGGGCCGGGGAGCTGTTTTTT. The full variable domain, its missing parts supplied by reference TRBV9 and TRBJ2-2, is DSGVTQTPKHLITATGQRVTLRCSPRSGDLSVYWYQQSLDQGLQFLIQYYNGEERAKGNILERFSAQQFPDLHSELNLSSLELGDSALYFCASSVSIGGAGELFFGEGSRLTVL.

This clone showed up just a few times. The chain combines TRBV19 with TRBJ2-6; D remains ambiguous. CDR3 length equals 15 residues. Germline V gene sequence: CDR1 LNHDA, CDR2 SQIVND (reference sequence). The V and J ends lost 1 base and 0 bases respectively, with 4 bases between them. The CDR3 region is CASSIAGSGANVLTF. For the CDR3, the DNA is TGTGCCAGTAGTATAGCAGGCTCTGGGGCCAACGTCCTGACTTTC.

A single count supports this clone. V is TRBV7-8 and J is TRBJ2-5; 12 bases agree with TRBD2. V was clipped by 3 bases and J by 0 bases; unmatched bases: 2. This CDR3 has 16 amino acids. Germline assignment: CDR1 SGHVS and CDR2 FQNEAQ. CDR3 DNA sequence: TGTGCCAGCAGCTTCCTAGCGGGGGGGTACCAAGAGACCCAGTACTTC. Protein: CASSFLAGGYQETQYF.

J is TRBJ2-5 and V is TRBV7-9; 7 bases line up with TRBD1. The junction had 4 bases not matched to a gene; V was cut back by 5 bases and J by 1 base. CDR3 length: 14 amino acids. Germline loops: CDR1 SEHNR, CDR2 FQNEAQ (reference sequence). The CDR3, as DNA: TGTGCCAGCAGCCCCAGGACAGGCCAAGAGACCCAGTACTTC. Translated, it gives CASSPRTGQETQYF.

There are a few counts of this clone. The V call is TRBV9, the J call TRBJ2-5; D might be TRBD2 (5 bases). V was shortened by 0 bases and J by 5 bases, with 14 bases between the two germline ends. From germline, CDR1 is SGDLS and CDR2 YYNGEE. The CDR3 is 15 amino acids. The DNA of the CDR3 is TGTGCCAGCAGCGTAGGAGGGAGTGGGCTTGAGACCCAGTACTTC. Protein sequence: CASSVGGSGLETQYF.

This clone appeared a single time. The chain joins TRBV5-4 to TRBJ1-4; 10 bases are shared with TRBD1. V lost 4 bases, J lost 6 bases, and 6 bases stayed unmatched. The CDR3 runs to 15 residues. CDR1 SGHNT and CDR2 YYREEE come from the germline V gene (reference sequence). The CDR3 DNA reads TGTGCCAGCAGCAATCTCGGGACAGGGGATGAAAAACTGTTTTTT. Protein: CASSNLGTGDEKLFF.

The V gene is TRBV9, the J gene TRBJ2-7; 9 nucleotides match TRBD2. Trimming removed 0 bases from V and 6 bases from J; junction bases left unmatched: 7. The CDR3 is made up of 15 amino acids. The germline CDR1 and CDR2 sequences are SGDLS and YYNGEE. The CDR3 loop is CASSVDGGGAREQYF. CDR3 bases: TGTGCCAGCAGCGTAGACGGCGGGGGGGCACGCGAGCAGTACTTC.

This rearrangement joins TRBV7-2 to TRBJ2-7, with a possible D match to TRBD2 (6 bases). V lost 5 bases and J 3 bases, leaving 11 bases between the germline ends. Per the germline V gene, CDR1 is SGHTA and CDR2 is FQGNSA. The CDR3 sequence is 13 residues long. The CDR3: CASSLGLDYEQYF. The CDR3, as DNA: TGTGCCAGCAGCCTGGGACTCGACTACGAGCAGTACTTC.

The rearrangement links TRBV4-2 to TRBJ2-1; D not certain. Germline loops: CDR1 LGHNA, CDR2 YNFKEQ. V shed 1 base and J shed 4 bases, with 8 bases lying between them. This CDR3 region has 14 residues. The CDR3 bases are TGTGCCAGCAGCCAAGGTTACGAATACAATGAGCAGTTCTTC. Translating it yields CASSQGYEYNEQFF.

The chain is built from TRBV6-6 and TRBJ2-2; TRBD2 agrees at 8 bases. The CDR3 is 15 residues long. Germline CDR1 is MNHNY and CDR2 is SVGAGI (reference sequence). V dropped 2 bases and J dropped 4; count of bases not matched to a gene: 3. The CDR3 loop reads CASSYGGGTTGELFF. The CDR3, as DNA: TGTGCCAGCAGTTACGGCGGGGGGACCACCGGGGAGCTGTTTTTT.

This chain joins TRBV5-8 and TRBJ2-7; 7 nucleotides match TRBD1. The CDR3 is made up of 13 amino acids. V gave up 3 bases and J gave up 0 bases; unmatched junction bases: 0. Germline-derived CDR1 and CDR2 are SGHTS and YDEGEE. The CDR3, as DNA: TGTGCCAGCAGCTGGACAGGCTCCTACGAGCAGTACTTC. Protein sequence: CASSWTGSYEQYF. The variable domain in full, with the rest retrieved from reference TRBV5-8 and TRBJ2-7, is EAGVTQSPTHLIKTRGQQATLRCSPISGHTSVYWYQQALGLGLQFLLWYDEGEERNRGNFPPRFSGRQFPNYSSELNVNALELEDSALYLCASSWTGSYEQYFGPGTRLTVT.

The chain uses TRBV16 and TRBJ1-2; D is unclear. The CDR3 spans 12 residues. Trimming stripped 3 bases from V and 6 bases from J, with 8 bases between. The germline gives CDR1 KGHSY, CDR2 FQNENV. CDR3 in amino acids: CASSHTADGYTF. For the CDR3, the DNA is TGTGCCAGCAGCCATACAGCGGATGGCTACACCTTC.

J is TRBJ2-2 and V is TRBV28; D gene uncertain. V lost 6 bases to trimming and J lost 4 bases, with 12 bases between them. CDR3 length equals 14 residues. CDR1 is MDHEN, CDR2 SYDVKM, per germline. For the CDR3, the DNA is TGTGCCAGCAGGCCGTGGACCCGCACCGGGGAGCTGTTTTTT. Translating gives CASRPWTRTGELFF.

CDR3 bases: TGTGCCAGCAGTGAAGGGATAAGCAGGGCTTATCGCCAAGAGACCCAGTACTTC. It encodes CASSEGISRAYRQETQYF. The rearrangement links TRBV6-1 to TRBJ2-5, with D perhaps TRBD1 (5 bases). V was cut by 1 base and J by 1 base, with 19 bases left in between. This CDR3 contains 18 residues. CDR1 is MNHNS, CDR2 SASEGT, per germline.

V is TRBV9 and J is TRBJ1-4; D remains unclear. CDR3 length: 15 amino acids. Germline V gene data show CDR1 as SGDLS and CDR2 as YYNGEE. Trimming pared 0 bases from V and 8 bases from J, leaving 14 bases between. This CDR3 reads CASSVGGSGKEKLFF. The CDR3 DNA reads as TGTGCCAGCAGCGTAGGGGGATCGGGGAAAGAAAAACTGTTTTTT.

V is TRBV5-4 and J is TRBJ2-1; 8 nucleotides line up with TRBD1. With 4 bases clipped from V and 3 bases from J, the junction kept 3 bases outside the gene matches. Germline values: CDR1 SGHNT, CDR2 YYREEE (reference sequence). CDR3 length: 14 residues. CDR3 bases: TGTGCCAGCAGCACCAGGGGGCGCTACAATGAGCAGTTCTTC. Protein: CASSTRGRYNEQFF.

The table lists this clone with a few counts. An end of the junction does not agree with germline; a read error may underlie this. CDR3 sequence reads: CASSLVGISNAGELFF. The CDR3 DNA is TGTGCCAGCAGCTTAGTGGGGATTTCGAACGCCGGGGAGCTGTTTTTT. The chain joins TRBV7-8 to TRBJ2-2; D call uncertain. The CDR3 totals 16 residues. CDR1 and CDR2 (germline): SGHVS, FQNEAQ.

The sample holds a few counts of this clone. The chain is built from TRBV12-5 and TRBJ2-7; 8 positions agree with TRBD1. There are 15 residues in the CDR3. Unmatched junction bases numbered 6, after V lost 3 bases and J lost 2 bases. Germline V gene lookup returns CDR1 LGHNT and CDR2 FRNRAP. CDR3 in amino acids: CASGFGQGATYEQYF. CDR3 DNA sequence: TGTGCTAGTGGTTTCGGACAGGGTGCTACCTACGAGCAGTACTTC.

V is TRBV6-6 and J is TRBJ1-2, with unresolved D. Trimming took 7 bases from V and 4 from J, leaving 10 bases between them. This CDR3 is built from 12 residues. The germline gives CDR1 MNHNY, CDR2 SVGAGI (reference sequence). The chain's CDR3 is CASTPSVYGYTF. The CDR3 DNA is TGTGCCAGCACCCCCTCCGTCTATGGCTACACCTTC.

In its sample, this clone was seen once. The J gene is TRBJ1-4, the V gene TRBV7-9, with a possible D match to TRBD1 (6 bases). The CDR3 has 17 amino acids. V was trimmed by 5 bases and J by 3 bases, leaving 19 bases between them. CDR1 SEHNR and CDR2 FQNEAQ come from the germline V gene (reference sequence). The CDR3 is CASSVPRGGDANEKLFF. CDR3 DNA sequence: TGTGCCAGCAGCGTCCCAAGGGGGGGGGACGCTAATGAAAAACTGTTTTTT. Supplemented by reference TRBV7-9 and TRBJ1-4, the full variable domain reads DTGVSQNPRHKITKRGQNVTFRCDPISEHNRLYWYRQTLGQGPEFLTYFQNEAQLEKSRLLSDRFSAERPKGSFSTLEIQRTEQGDSAMYLCASSVPRGGDANEKLFFGSGTQLSVL.

A single count supports this clone. The DNA for the CDR3 is TGTGCCAGCAGACCGAGCGGGGGGCCCCCAGATACGCAGTATTTT. This translates into CASRPSGGPPDTQYF. V and J are TRBV27 and TRBJ2-3, with 9 nucleotides matching TRBD2. Per the germline V gene, CDR1 is MNHEY and CDR2 is SMNVEV (reference sequence). V lost 6 bases and J lost 4; bases outside the gene matches: 8. The CDR3 extends over 15 amino acids.

This clone has just a few counts. V usage is TRBV2 and J usage is TRBJ2-2; the match to TRBD2 covers 10 bases. Germline loops: CDR1 SNHLY, CDR2 FYNNEI. Germline trimming cut 2 bases from V and 5 bases from J; bases unmatched to any gene: 5. This CDR3 has 16 residues. The CDR3 sequence is CASSEKAGGLTGELFF. CDR3 nucleotides: TGTGCCAGCAGTGAAAAAGCGGGGGGGCTTACCGGGGAGCTGTTTTTT.